The rows below give T cell receptor beta chains drawn from one sample of a study of blood T cells in healthy people across ages. TCRdb ran MiXCR on the 5' RACE reads and lists one entry per CDR3 protein. Among hundreds of thousands of distinct CDR3 sequences, 40% to 65% were seen once, and the ten largest hold about 42%. The sequencing sample was made of blood. These receptors came from a man older than 75 in good health. The CDR3 runs from the conserved cysteine through the conserved F or W. A D gene is named only where the DNA matches it firmly. Clone size is given for some rows only: seen once, a few or many times, or a class if the clone is expanded.

TRBV12-3/TRBV12-4	TRBD1	once	TRBJ2-4	CASSLGQGMDIQYF	TGTGCCAGCAGTCTGGGACAGGGCATGGACATTCAGTACTTC
TRBV20-1	TRBD2	few	TRBJ2-7	CSAKEREEIYEQYF	TGCAGTGCCAAGGAGCGGGAGGAAATCTACGAGCAGTACTTC
TRBV5-1	NA	NA	TRBJ2-6	CASSGPTGGGGANVLTF	TGCGCCAGCAGCGGACCGACAGGAGGGGGTGGGGCCAACGTCCTGACTTTC
TRBV20-1	NA	NA	TRBJ2-5	CSASIGPKGETQYF	TGCAGTGCTAGCATCGGGCCGAAGGGAGAGACCCAGTACTTC
TRBV24-1	TRBD1	NA	TRBJ2-3	CATGQGADRYAYF	TGTGCCACCGGACAGGGGGCGGACAGATACGCGTATTTT
TRBV28	NA	NA	TRBJ2-3	CASSSGEMGRYAYF	TGTGCCAGCAGTTCGGGGGAAATGGGCAGATACGCGTATTTT
TRBV7-3	NA	NA	TRBJ2-3	CASSLGLGNTDTQYF	TGTGCCAGCAGCTTAGGACTGGGGAACACAGATACGCAGTATTTT
TRBV28	NA	NA	TRBJ2-4	CASSQSRGYQDIQYF	TGTGCCAGCAGTCAGAGTAGGGGGTACCAAGACATTCAGTACTTC
TRBV6-1	NA	once	TRBJ2-7	CASSGQGLVSYEQYF	TGTGCCAGCAGTGGACAGGGACTGGTCTCCTACGAGCAGTACTTC
TRBV7-9	NA	few	TRBJ1-4	CASSLNFRATNEKLFF	TGTGCCAGCAGCTTAAACTTTCGAGCAACTAATGAAAAACTGTTTTTT
TRBV28	TRBD1	NA	TRBJ2-1	CASSSPGQGARNEQFF	TGTGCCAGCAGTTCACCCGGACAGGGGGCGCGGAATGAGCAGTTCTTC
TRBV27	NA	many	TRBJ1-1	CASSFSARATNTEAFF	TGTGCCAGCAGTTTCTCTGCTAGAGCGACGAACACTGAAGCTTTCTTT
TRBV5-1	TRBD2	few	TRBJ2-7	CASSWGLASYEQYF	TGCGCCAGCAGCTGGGGACTAGCGTCCTACGAGCAGTACTTC
TRBV7-6	TRBD1	NA	TRBJ2-5	CASSFPHPGTGKQETQYF	TGTGCCAGCAGCTTCCCCCATCCCGGGACAGGGAAACAAGAGACCCAGTACTTC
TRBV20-1	TRBD2	few	TRBJ2-1	CSARPSGASGGQFF	TGCAGTGCTAGACCCAGCGGAGCCTCGGGGGGGCAGTTCTTC
TRBV5-1	TRBD2	NA	TRBJ2-5	CASSRGTSGSETQYF	TGCGCCAGCAGCAGGGGGACTAGCGGGAGTGAGACCCAGTACTTC
TRBV5-1	TRBD2	NA	TRBJ2-7	CASRFSGSPYEQYF	TGCGCCAGCCGCTTTAGCGGGAGTCCCTACGAGCAGTACTTC
TRBV20-1	TRBD2	NA	TRBJ2-1	CSAPTSGRASGANEQFF	TGCAGTGCCCCGACTAGCGGGAGAGCCTCAGGGGCCAATGAGCAGTTCTTC
TRBV20-1	NA	few	TRBJ1-2	CSASPPDRNYGYTF	TGCAGTGCTAGCCCCCCGGACAGAAACTATGGCTACACCTTC
TRBV10-3	NA	NA	TRBJ2-3	CAISESKGTDTQYF	TGTGCCATCAGTGAGTCTAAGGGCACAGATACGCAGTATTTT
TRBV9	TRBD1	once	TRBJ1-6	CASSPRTGRNSPLHF	TGTGCCAGCAGCCCCCGGACAGGGAGGAATTCACCCCTCCACTTT
TRBV4-2	TRBD1	few	TRBJ2-7	CASSQDTTGTGGNEQYF	TGTGCCAGCAGCCAAGATACGACCGGGACAGGTGGGAACGAGCAGTACTTC
TRBV9	NA	NA	TRBJ2-1	CASSLGVHEQFF	TGTGCCAGCAGTCTCGGGGTACATGAGCAGTTCTTC
TRBV20-1	NA	NA	TRBJ2-7	CSARDGQRDTYEQYF	TGCAGTGCTAGAGATGGACAGCGGGATACCTACGAGCAGTACTTC
TRBV25-1	NA	NA	TRBJ1-2	CASSEYGRNYGYTF	TGTGCCAGCAGTGAATACGGGAGAAACTATGGCTACACCTTC
TRBV20-1	NA	NA	TRBJ2-5	CSASRQGQETQYF	TGCAGTGCTAGTCGGCAGGGGCAAGAGACCCAGTACTTC
TRBV7-9	NA	NA	TRBJ1-1	CASSWTQNTEAFF	TGTGCCAGCAGCTGGACCCAGAACACTGAAGCTTTCTTT
TRBV2	NA	few	TRBJ2-7	CASSGLGNEQYF	TGTGCCAGCAGTGGACTAGGCAACGAGCAGTACTTC
TRBV2	NA	NA	TRBJ1-5	CAIKDGGGQPQHF	TGTGCCATAAAAGACGGCGGGGGTCAGCCCCAGCATTTT
TRBV7-9	TRBD2	NA	TRBJ2-7	CASSLASGPGGRAHYEQYF	TGTGCCAGCAGCTTAGCTTCGGGACCTGGCGGGAGGGCCCACTACGAGCAGTACTTC
TRBV6-6	NA	many	TRBJ2-7	CATRQGNSYEQYF	TGTGCCACCCGGCAGGGGAACTCCTACGAGCAGTACTTC
TRBV4-2	NA	NA	TRBJ2-1	CASSQDYGGGSHNEQFF	TGTGCCAGCAGCCAAGATTACGGCGGGGGCTCCCACAATGAGCAGTTCTTC